Detailed here is one T cell receptor (beta chain). Its specificity is not known. TCRdb keeps only in-frame clones here, not all; method: immunoSEQ multiplex PCR. Of under 1,900,000 clones listed, approximately 98.5% are singletons. The data originate from a study of shared clonotypes between healthy human individuals. Study-wide points: Across subsets, estimated richness was generally greater for naive than for memory populations.

Germline CDR1 is WSHSY and CDR2 is SAAADI. V gave up 4 bases and J gave up 2 bases; unmatched junction bases: 1. The CDR3 is 14 amino acids. The chain employs TRBV10-2 and TRBJ2-1, with 8 nucleotides matching TRBD2. The sequencing sample was made of naive CD4+ T cells sorted from blood. Sample subset: CD45RA+ positively selected. This TCR was sampled from a man younger than 45 in good health. CDR3 sequence: CASSAAGAYNEQFF. In nucleotides, the CDR3 is TGCGCCAGCAGTGCAGCGGGAGCCTACAATGAGCAGTTCTTC.